The present entry profiles one T cell receptor (beta chain) with its context. This sample was taken from a study of technical replicates of blood from several donors. Profiling relied on immunoSEQ multiplex PCR, and the TCRdb table lists in-frame clones only, not all of them. This table has over 85,000 clones, roughly 95% appearing once. The CDR3 has 15 residues. The germline gives CDR1 MNHEY, CDR2 SMNVEV (reference sequence). V was clipped by 4 bases and J by 0 bases, with 13 bases between them. This TCR came from a human donor in good health. Sample: T cells isolated from PBMCs. The rearrangement links TRBV27 to TRBJ2-7, with a possible D match to TRBD1 (5 bases). CDR3 nucleotides: TGTGCCAGCAGTTATAGGGGCCTTACCTCCTACGAGCAGTACTTC. Translated, it gives CASSYRGLTSYEQYF.